The rows below give T cell receptor beta chains drawn from one sample of a study of CD8 T cell repertoires and HIV-1 epitope variants. Repertoires were generated with immunoSEQ multiplex PCR, while TCRdb's copy carries only in-frame clones and drops some. The data hold roughly 5,700 clones, with roughly 65% observed a single time. No antigens are known for them. The specimen was cultured CD8+ T cells derived from PBMCs. Receptor source: a male donor with HIV. Each CDR3 is given with its conserved first and last residue. Each record gives: V gene, clone size, J gene, D gene, CDR3 protein, CDR3 DNA. A D gene is named only where the DNA matches it firmly. The size entry is marked missing in some rows and otherwise reads once, few, many or a size class.

V: TRBV20-1
size: NA
J: TRBJ1-1
D: NA
CDR3: CSARAHTEAFF
DNA: TGCAGTGCTCGAGCCCACACTGAAGCTTTCTTT

V: TRBV5-4
size: NA
J: TRBJ2-1
D: NA
CDR3: CASSWSTGKGQSEQFF
DNA: TGTGCCAGCAGCTGGTCAACAGGTAAAGGGCAGAGTGAGCAGTTCTTC

V: TRBV5-1
size: NA
J: TRBJ2-7
D: NA
CDR3: CASSFGAEQYF
DNA: TGCGCCAGCAGCTTTGGGGCCGAGCAGTACTTC

V: TRBV28
size: NA
J: TRBJ2-5
D: NA
CDR3: CASSPDRHQETQYF
DNA: TGTGCCAGCAGCCCAGACAGACACCAAGAGACCCAGTACTTC

V: TRBV4-2
size: once
J: TRBJ2-7
D: NA
CDR3: CASSLRAGPSYEQYF
DNA: TGTGCCAGCAGCTTAAGGGCGGGACCTTCCTACGAGCAGTACTTC

V: TRBV4-3
size: NA
J: TRBJ1-4
D: NA
CDR3: CASSQDNTNEKLFF
DNA: TGCGCCAGCAGCCAAGATAACACTAATGAAAAACTGTTTTTT

V: TRBV4-3
size: NA
J: TRBJ1-2
D: NA
CDR3: CASSQDEGRRTF
DNA: TGCGCCAGCAGCCAAGATGAGGGACGTCGGACCTTC

V: TRBV28
size: once
J: TRBJ2-7
D: NA
CDR3: CASNGVSYEQYF
DNA: TGTGCCAGCAACGGGGTCTCCTACGAGCAGTACTTC

V: TRBV28
size: NA
J: TRBJ2-5
D: NA
CDR3: CASSPPQAWETQYF
DNA: TGTGCCAGCAGTCCCCCACAGGCTTGGGAGACCCAGTACTTC

V: TRBV29-1
size: NA
J: TRBJ1-5
D: NA
CDR3: CSVGGGIDRSNQPQHF
DNA: TGCAGCGTTGGGGGGGGGATCGACAGGAGCAATCAGCCCCAGCATTTT

V: TRBV11-1
size: few
J: TRBJ2-1
D: NA
CDR3: CASSLAGQSYNEQFF
DNA: TGTGCCAGCAGCTTAGCCGGACAGAGCTACAATGAGCAGTTCTTC

V: TRBV30
size: NA
J: TRBJ2-1
D: NA
CDR3: CAWSGGGLYNEQFF
DNA: TGTGCCTGGAGCGGCGGGGGCCTATACAATGAGCAGTTCTTC

V: TRBV27
size: NA
J: TRBJ2-7
D: TRBD1
CDR3: CASRRLQGQAYEQYF
DNA: TGTGCCAGCCGCCGACTCCAAGGACAGGCCTACGAGCAGTACTTC

V: TRBV5-6
size: few
J: TRBJ2-7
D: TRBD1
CDR3: CASSRGQGDEQYF
DNA: TGTGCCAGCAGTCGGGGACAGGGTGACGAGCAGTACTTC

V: TRBV4-3
size: NA
J: TRBJ2-2
D: NA
CDR3: CASSQDGNTGELFF
DNA: TGCGCCAGCAGCCAAGATGGGAACACCGGGGAGCTGTTTTTT